This entry concerns a single TCR beta chain. Its antigen is as yet unknown. Each sorted subset replicate got 200 ng genomic DNA, 25,000 to 30,000 genomes. Method: immunoSEQ multiplex PCR; TCRdb's copy keeps in-frame clones and lacks some. Of some 1,100,000 clones listed, approximately 80% are singletons. Germline V gives CDR1 SGHRS, CDR2 YFSETQ. The length of the CDR3 is 13 residues. V was clipped by 5 bases and J by 6 bases, with 12 bases between them. Investigators divided CD4+ cells into CD45RA+ naive and CD45RA-negative memory subsets. The data stem from a study of shared clonotypes between healthy human individuals. Points from the study as a whole: Among a few donors, 4.5% to 5.5% of naive CD4 clonotypes were found in common. Generation probabilities were higher for clonotypes shared across all four sorted-subset donors than for unshared ones.

The specimen was memory CD4+ T cells from PBMCs. The subset denotes: CD45RA-negative fraction. This receptor was obtained from a man aged 18 to 29 in good health. Some clones in this sample may be carry-over from other donors' samples. The rearrangement links TRBV5-1 to TRBJ2-1; D might be TRBD1 or TRBD2, each matching 5 bases. Here the CDR3 reads CASSQGAVNEQFF. CDR3 in DNA: TGCGCCAGCAGTCAGGGAGCGGTCAATGAGCAGTTCTTC. Full variable domain (outside the CDR3, taken from reference TRBV5-1 and TRBJ2-1): KAGVTQTPRYLIKTRGQQVTLSCSPISGHRSVSWYQQTPGQGLQFLFEYFSETQRNKGNFPGRFSGRQFSNSRSEMNVSTLELGDSALYLCASSQGAVNEQFFGPGTRLTVL.